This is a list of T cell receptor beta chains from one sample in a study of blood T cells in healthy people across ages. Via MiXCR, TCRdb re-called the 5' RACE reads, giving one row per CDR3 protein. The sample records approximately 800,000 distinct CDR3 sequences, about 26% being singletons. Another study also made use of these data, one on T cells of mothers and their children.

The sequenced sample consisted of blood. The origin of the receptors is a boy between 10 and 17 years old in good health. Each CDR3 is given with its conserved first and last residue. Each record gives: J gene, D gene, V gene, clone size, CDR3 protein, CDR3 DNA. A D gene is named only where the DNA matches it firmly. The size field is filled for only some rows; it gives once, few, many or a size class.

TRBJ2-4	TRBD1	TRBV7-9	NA	CASSSTTGGSAKNIQYF	TGTGCCAGCAGCTCAACCACAGGGGGCTCAGCCAAAAACATTCAGTACTTC
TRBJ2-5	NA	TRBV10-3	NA	CAISTAEGETQYF	TGTGCCATCAGTACAGCAGAGGGGGAGACCCAGTACTTC
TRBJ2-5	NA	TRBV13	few	CASSLEGSSYNEQLF	TGTGCCAGCAGCTTAGAGGGCAGCTCCTACAATGAGCAGCTCTTC
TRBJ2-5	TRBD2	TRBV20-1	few	CSASGPSGGWYQETQYF	TGCAGTGCTAGCGGGCCTAGCGGGGGGTGGTACCAAGAGACCCAGTACTTC
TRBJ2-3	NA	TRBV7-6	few	CASSPAFRERTDTQYF	TGTGCCAGCAGCCCCGCATTCAGGGAACGTACAGATACGCAGTATTTT
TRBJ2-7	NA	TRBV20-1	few	CSARGLRVGVYEQYF	TGCAGTGCTAGAGGCCTCAGGGTGGGGGTCTACGAGCAGTACTTC
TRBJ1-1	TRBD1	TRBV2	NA	CASRRQGWLEAFF	TGTGCCAGCAGGCGACAGGGGTGGCTAGAAGCTTTCTTT
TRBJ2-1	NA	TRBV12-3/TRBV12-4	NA	CASSPRGVGGDEQFF	TGTGCCAGCAGTCCTCGGGGCGTAGGTGGGGATGAGCAGTTCTTC
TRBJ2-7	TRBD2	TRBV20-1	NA	CSARGLAGVGEQYF	TGCAGTGCTAGAGGGCTAGCGGGAGTCGGCGAGCAGTACTTC
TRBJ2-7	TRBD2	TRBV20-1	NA	CSARDRLAAQYF	TGCAGTGCTAGAGATCGACTAGCCGCGCAGTACTTC
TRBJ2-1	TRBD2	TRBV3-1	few	CASSQEGTSFHEQFF	TGTGCCAGCAGCCAAGAGGGGACTAGCTTCCATGAGCAGTTCTTC
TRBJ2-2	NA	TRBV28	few	CASSLAFLNTGELFF	TGTGCCAGCAGTTTAGCCTTTCTGAACACCGGGGAGCTGTTTTTT
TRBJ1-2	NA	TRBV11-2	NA	CASSLYEWGYTF	TGTGCCAGCAGCTTATATGAGTGGGGCTACACCTTC
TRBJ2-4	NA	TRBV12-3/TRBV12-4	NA	CASEGFGKNIQYF	TGTGCCAGCGAGGGGTTTGGCAAAAACATTCAGTACTTC
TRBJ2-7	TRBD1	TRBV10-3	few	CAISEGTGTYEQYF	TGTGCCATCAGTGAAGGGACAGGGACCTACGAGCAGTACTTC
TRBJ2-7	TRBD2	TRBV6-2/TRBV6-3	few	CASSYSTSGGPTYEQYF	TGTGCCAGCAGTTACTCGACTAGCGGGGGGCCTACCTACGAGCAGTACTTC
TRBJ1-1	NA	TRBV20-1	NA	CSARDLREGRDTEAFF	TGCAGTGCTAGAGATTTAAGAGAGGGCAGGGACACTGAAGCTTTCTTT
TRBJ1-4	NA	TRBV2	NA	CASSEGRTELFF	TGTGCCAGCAGTGAAGGGCGTACAGAACTGTTTTTT
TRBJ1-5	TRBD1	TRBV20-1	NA	CSASGTEYNQPQHF	TGCAGTGCTAGTGGGACAGAGTACAATCAGCCCCAGCATTTT
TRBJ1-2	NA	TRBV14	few	CASSQVISTGYTF	TGTGCCAGCAGCCAAGTCATCAGCACAGGCTACACCTTC
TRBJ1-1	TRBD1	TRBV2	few	CASTFGTAPEAFF	TGTGCCAGCACCTTCGGGACAGCTCCTGAAGCTTTCTTT
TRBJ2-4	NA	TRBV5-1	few	CASSLPPGRQLAKNIQYF	TGCGCCAGCAGCTTGCCCCCTGGGCGGCAGCTAGCCAAAAACATTCAGTACTTC
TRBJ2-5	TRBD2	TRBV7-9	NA	CASSFPGLAGGITKETQYF	TGTGCCAGCAGCTTCCCAGGACTAGCGGGAGGGATTACCAAAGAGACCCAGTACTTC
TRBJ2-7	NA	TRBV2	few	CASSQQEYYEQYF	TGTGCCAGCAGCCAACAGGAATACTACGAGCAGTACTTC
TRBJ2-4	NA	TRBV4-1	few	CASSQEGLRLAKNIQYF	TGCGCCAGCAGCCAAGAAGGCCTGCGTCTAGCCAAAAACATTCAGTACTTC
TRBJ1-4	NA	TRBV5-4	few	CASSLDRAQGKLFF	TGTGCCAGCAGCCTGGACCGGGCTCAAGGAAAACTGTTTTTT